A selection of T cell receptor beta chains follows, all from one sample in a study of CD8+ T cells in alopecia areata. Sequencing used immunoSEQ multiplex PCR; TCRdb keeps in-frame clones, though not all of them. The table records over 250,000 clones, around 64% of them present only once. The material was CD4+ T cells sorted from blood, obtained around week 53, from a patient treated with tofacitinib. These receptors all stem from a human donor with alopecia areata. Both conserved end residues are part of each CDR3. The order of the fields is J gene, clone size, CDR3 length, D gene, V gene, CDR3 protein, CDR3 DNA. D genes are given only for firm matches. Clone size is given for some rows only: seen once, a few or many times, or a class if the clone is expanded.

j_call: TRBJ2-3; clone_size: NA; cdr3_length: 15; d_call: NA; v_call: TRBV5-1; cdr3_aa: CASSLVPRSTDTQYF; cdr3_nt: TGCGCCAGCAGCTTGGTACCCCGTAGCACAGATACGCAGTATTTT
j_call: TRBJ2-5; clone_size: few; cdr3_length: 15; d_call: TRBD2; v_call: TRBV7-3; cdr3_aa: CASSSGLAGVETQYF; cdr3_nt: TGTGCCAGCAGCTCGGGACTAGCGGGGGTCGAGACCCAGTACTTC
j_call: TRBJ1-1; clone_size: few; cdr3_length: 13; d_call: NA; v_call: TRBV4-1; cdr3_aa: CASSQDLDFEAFF; cdr3_nt: TGCGCCAGCAGCCAAGATTTGGACTTTGAAGCTTTCTTT
j_call: TRBJ2-3; clone_size: NA; cdr3_length: 15; d_call: TRBD2; v_call: TRBV29-1; cdr3_aa: CSGCGSPLVTDTQYF; cdr3_nt: TGCAGCGGATGCGGGAGCCCCTTGGTGACAGATACGCAGTATTTT
j_call: TRBJ1-2; clone_size: NA; cdr3_length: 13; d_call: NA; v_call: TRBV10-2; cdr3_aa: CASTPRGAWGYTF; cdr3_nt: TGCGCCAGCACCCCACGGGGGGCGTGGGGCTACACCTTC
j_call: TRBJ1-6; clone_size: few; cdr3_length: 12; d_call: NA; v_call: TRBV30; cdr3_aa: CAWSTGPSPLHF; cdr3_nt: TGTGCCTGGAGTACTGGACCTTCACCCCTCCACTTT
j_call: TRBJ2-3; clone_size: few; cdr3_length: 13; d_call: NA; v_call: TRBV29-1; cdr3_aa: CSVERPAGDTQYF; cdr3_nt: TGCAGCGTTGAACGCCCAGCGGGCGATACGCAGTATTTT
j_call: TRBJ1-1; clone_size: NA; cdr3_length: 13; d_call: TRBD1; v_call: TRBV7-9; cdr3_aa: CASSLEQGALAFF; cdr3_nt: TGTGCCAGCAGCTTAGAACAGGGGGCGCTGGCTTTCTTT
j_call: TRBJ1-6; clone_size: few; cdr3_length: 15; d_call: NA; v_call: TRBV5-8; cdr3_aa: CASSYQGARSVPLHF; cdr3_nt: TGTGCCAGCAGCTACCAGGGTGCGCGGTCAGTACCCCTCCACTTT
j_call: TRBJ1-2; clone_size: NA; cdr3_length: 18; d_call: TRBD1; v_call: TRBV6-1; cdr3_aa: CASSEALPLFRQGHGYTF; cdr3_nt: TGTGCCAGCAGTGAAGCCCTGCCCCTGTTTCGACAGGGCCATGGCTACACCTTC
j_call: TRBJ2-1; clone_size: few; cdr3_length: 16; d_call: TRBD2; v_call: TRBV30; cdr3_aa: CAWGFRGTSGYNEQFF; cdr3_nt: TGTGCCTGGGGTTTTCGTGGGACTAGCGGGTACAATGAGCAGTTCTTC
j_call: TRBJ2-3; clone_size: NA; cdr3_length: 15; d_call: TRBD2; v_call: TRBV4-1; cdr3_aa: CASSNSGGITDTQYF; cdr3_nt: TGCGCCAGCAGCAATAGCGGGGGGATTACAGATACGCAGTATTTT
j_call: TRBJ2-2; clone_size: NA; cdr3_length: 12; d_call: NA; v_call: TRBV30; cdr3_aa: CAWSRFTGELFF; cdr3_nt: TGTGCCTGGAGTCGTTTCACCGGGGAGCTGTTTTTT
j_call: TRBJ2-2; clone_size: NA; cdr3_length: 18; d_call: TRBD1; v_call: TRBV30; cdr3_aa: CAWTRDRVATVVGGELFF; cdr3_nt: TGTGCCTGGACCCGGGACAGGGTGGCTACCGTAGTTGGCGGGGAGCTGTTTTTT
j_call: TRBJ2-3; clone_size: NA; cdr3_length: 16; d_call: NA; v_call: TRBV5-1; cdr3_aa: CASSLGQGSNTDTQYF; cdr3_nt: TGCGCCAGCAGCTTGGGGCAGGGGTCAAACACAGATACGCAGTATTTT
j_call: TRBJ1-2; clone_size: NA; cdr3_length: 12; d_call: TRBD1; v_call: TRBV29-1; cdr3_aa: CSVEQGAHGYTF; cdr3_nt: TGCAGCGTTGAGCAGGGGGCTCATGGCTACACCTTC
j_call: TRBJ1-6; clone_size: NA; cdr3_length: 13; d_call: NA; v_call: TRBV6-6; cdr3_aa: CASSQDSISPLHF; cdr3_nt: TGTGCCAGCAGTCAGGACAGTATCTCACCCCTCCACTTT
j_call: TRBJ1-1; clone_size: NA; cdr3_length: 12; d_call: NA; v_call: TRBV30; cdr3_aa: CAWSDKGTEAFF; cdr3_nt: TGTGCCTGGAGCGACAAGGGCACTGAAGCTTTCTTT
j_call: TRBJ2-5; clone_size: NA; cdr3_length: 11; d_call: NA; v_call: TRBV21-1; cdr3_aa: CASSKRETQYF; cdr3_nt: TGTGCCAGCAGCAAGCGAGAGACCCAGTACTTC
j_call: TRBJ1-2; clone_size: NA; cdr3_length: 16; d_call: TRBD1; v_call: TRBV6-1; cdr3_aa: CASSDPRTGVNYGYTF; cdr3_nt: TGTGCCAGCAGTGACCCAAGGACAGGCGTTAACTATGGCTACACCTTC
j_call: TRBJ1-2; clone_size: NA; cdr3_length: 14; d_call: TRBD1; v_call: TRBV18; cdr3_aa: CASSPGTGPDGYTF; cdr3_nt: TGTGCCAGCTCACCTGGGACAGGGCCTGATGGCTACACCTTC
j_call: TRBJ2-3; clone_size: NA; cdr3_length: 19; d_call: NA; v_call: TRBV10-3; cdr3_aa: CAISGRGWGIPTSTDTQYF; cdr3_nt: TGTGCCATCAGTGGAAGGGGGTGGGGGATCCCTACTAGCACAGATACGCAGTATTTT
j_call: TRBJ1-1; clone_size: NA; cdr3_length: 11; d_call: NA; v_call: TRBV30; cdr3_aa: CAWIRTVEAFF; cdr3_nt: TGTGCCTGGATACGGACGGTTGAAGCTTTCTTT
j_call: TRBJ1-2; clone_size: few; cdr3_length: 15; d_call: TRBD1; v_call: TRBV29-1; cdr3_aa: CSVFDRGRGNYGYTF; cdr3_nt: TGCAGCGTTTTCGACCGGGGCAGGGGGAACTATGGCTACACCTTC
j_call: TRBJ2-7; clone_size: once; cdr3_length: 14; d_call: NA; v_call: TRBV5-1; cdr3_aa: CASRYGAPGYEQYF; cdr3_nt: TGCGCCAGCAGGTACGGGGCCCCGGGCTACGAGCAGTACTTC
j_call: TRBJ2-3; clone_size: few; cdr3_length: 14; d_call: NA; v_call: TRBV7-3; cdr3_aa: CASSWGLGSDTQYF; cdr3_nt: TGTGCCAGCAGCTGGGGATTAGGGTCTGATACGCAGTATTTT
j_call: TRBJ2-4; clone_size: many; cdr3_length: 13; d_call: NA; v_call: TRBV27; cdr3_aa: CASSSGTGHIQYF; cdr3_nt: TGTGCCAGCAGTTCCGGGACCGGGCACATTCAGTACTTC
j_call: TRBJ1-3; clone_size: NA; cdr3_length: 16; d_call: NA; v_call: TRBV4-2; cdr3_aa: CASSQDWAPSGNTIYF; cdr3_nt: TGTGCCAGCAGCCAAGATTGGGCCCCCTCTGGAAACACCATATATTTT
j_call: TRBJ1-6; clone_size: few; cdr3_length: 16; d_call: TRBD1; v_call: TRBV7-6; cdr3_aa: CASSLVTGGLNSPLHF; cdr3_nt: TGTGCCAGCAGCTTAGTAACAGGGGGACTGAATTCACCCCTCCACTTT
j_call: TRBJ2-5; clone_size: NA; cdr3_length: 14; d_call: TRBD1; v_call: TRBV6-5; cdr3_aa: CASSSDRTRETQYF; cdr3_nt: TGTGCCAGCAGTTCGGACAGGACGAGGGAGACCCAGTACTTC
j_call: TRBJ1-4; clone_size: few; cdr3_length: 17; d_call: NA; v_call: TRBV9; cdr3_aa: CASSTNGRTVGPEKLFF; cdr3_nt: TGTGCCAGCAGCACTAACGGGAGGACAGTCGGTCCAGAAAAACTGTTTTTT
j_call: TRBJ1-1; clone_size: once; cdr3_length: 14; d_call: NA; v_call: TRBV25-1; cdr3_aa: CASSSPGTLTEAFF; cdr3_nt: TGTGCCAGCAGTTCCCCGGGGACATTGACTGAAGCTTTCTTT
j_call: TRBJ2-7; clone_size: NA; cdr3_length: 12; d_call: NA; v_call: TRBV30; cdr3_aa: CAWGRGRYEQYF; cdr3_nt: TGTGCCTGGGGGCGAGGCCGCTACGAGCAGTACTTC
j_call: TRBJ2-1; clone_size: few; cdr3_length: 11; d_call: NA; v_call: TRBV14; cdr3_aa: CASSPGSLQFF; cdr3_nt: TGTGCCAGCAGCCCGGGAAGCTTGCAGTTCTTC
j_call: TRBJ1-5; clone_size: NA; cdr3_length: 10; d_call: NA; v_call: TRBV6-5; cdr3_aa: CASRVQPQHF; cdr3_nt: TGTGCCAGCAGGGTCCAGCCCCAGCATTTT
j_call: TRBJ2-5; clone_size: NA; cdr3_length: 15; d_call: NA; v_call: TRBV15; cdr3_aa: CATSSLPTRRETQYF; cdr3_nt: TGTGCCACCAGCAGTCTCCCAACTAGACGGGAGACCCAGTACTTC
j_call: TRBJ1-5; clone_size: NA; cdr3_length: 14; d_call: TRBD1; v_call: TRBV30; cdr3_aa: CAWSVGQGGQPQHF; cdr3_nt: TGTGCCTGGAGTGTAGGACAGGGAGGTCAGCCCCAGCATTTT
j_call: TRBJ2-5; clone_size: NA; cdr3_length: 11; d_call: NA; v_call: TRBV14; cdr3_aa: CASSGGPTQYF; cdr3_nt: TGTGCCAGCAGCGGCGGTCCGACCCAGTACTTC
j_call: TRBJ2-3; clone_size: NA; cdr3_length: 14; d_call: TRBD1; v_call: TRBV4-3; cdr3_aa: CASSRQGALDTQYF; cdr3_nt: TGCGCCAGCAGCCGACAGGGGGCGCTGGATACGCAGTATTTT
j_call: TRBJ2-7; clone_size: NA; cdr3_length: 13; d_call: TRBD2; v_call: TRBV30; cdr3_aa: CAWSSGLDYEQYF; cdr3_nt: TGTGCCTGGAGTTCGGGACTAGACTACGAGCAGTACTTC
j_call: TRBJ1-6; clone_size: NA; cdr3_length: 14; d_call: NA; v_call: TRBV19; cdr3_aa: CASSIKALGGPLHF; cdr3_nt: TGTGCCAGTAGTATCAAAGCTTTGGGAGGTCCCCTCCACTTT
j_call: TRBJ2-5; clone_size: NA; cdr3_length: 13; d_call: TRBD1; v_call: TRBV29-1; cdr3_aa: CSVGQGAWETQYF; cdr3_nt: TGCAGCGTAGGACAGGGGGCATGGGAGACCCAGTACTTC
j_call: TRBJ1-6; clone_size: NA; cdr3_length: 13; d_call: NA; v_call: TRBV23-1; cdr3_aa: CASSHLDNSPLHF; cdr3_nt: TGCGCCAGCAGTCACCTAGATAATTCACCCCTCCACTTT
j_call: TRBJ1-1; clone_size: NA; cdr3_length: 12; d_call: NA; v_call: TRBV29-1; cdr3_aa: CSVVVGLSEAFF; cdr3_nt: TGCAGCGTTGTTGTAGGGTTGTCTGAAGCTTTCTTT
j_call: TRBJ2-5; clone_size: few; cdr3_length: 12; d_call: NA; v_call: TRBV29-1; cdr3_aa: CSVEQRQETQYF; cdr3_nt: TGCAGCGTTGAACAGAGACAAGAGACCCAGTACTTC